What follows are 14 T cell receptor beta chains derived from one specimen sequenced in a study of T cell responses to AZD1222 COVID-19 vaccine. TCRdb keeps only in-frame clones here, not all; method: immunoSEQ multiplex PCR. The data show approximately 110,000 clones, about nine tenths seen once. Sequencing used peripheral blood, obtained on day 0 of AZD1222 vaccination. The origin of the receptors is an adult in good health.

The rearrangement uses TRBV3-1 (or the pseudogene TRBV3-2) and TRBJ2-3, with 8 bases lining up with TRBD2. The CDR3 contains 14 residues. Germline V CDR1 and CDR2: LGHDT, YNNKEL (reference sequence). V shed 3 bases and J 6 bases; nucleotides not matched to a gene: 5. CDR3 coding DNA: TGTGCCAGCAGCCAGACTAGCGTAAGGGATACGCAGTATTTT. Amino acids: CASSQTSVRDTQYF.

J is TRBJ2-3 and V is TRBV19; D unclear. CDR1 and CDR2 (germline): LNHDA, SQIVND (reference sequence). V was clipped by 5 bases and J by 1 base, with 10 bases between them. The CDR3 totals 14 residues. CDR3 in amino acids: CASSGLPRTDTQYF. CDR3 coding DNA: TGTGCCAGTAGTGGGCTGCCCCGCACAGATACGCAGTATTTT. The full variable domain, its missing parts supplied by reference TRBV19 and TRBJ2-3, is DGGITQSPKYLFRKEGQNVTLSCEQNLNHDAMYWYRQDPGQGLRLIYYSQIVNDFQKGDIAEGYSVSREKKESFPLTVTSAQKNPTAFYLCASSGLPRTDTQYFGPGTRLTVL.

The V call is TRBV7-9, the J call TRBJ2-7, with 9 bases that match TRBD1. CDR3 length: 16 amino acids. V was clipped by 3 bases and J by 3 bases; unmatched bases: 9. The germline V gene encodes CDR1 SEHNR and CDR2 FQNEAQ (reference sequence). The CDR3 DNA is TGTGCCAGCAGCTTCCCCCGGGGACAGGGAAGCTACGAGCAGTACTTC. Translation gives CASSFPRGQGSYEQYF.

This CDR3 is CSASGSPGYEQYF. The CDR3 nucleotides are TGCAGTGCTAGTGGTTCCCCAGGCTACGAGCAGTACTTC. The chain has TRBV20-1 and TRBJ2-7; D is unclear. V was shortened by 3 bases and J by 3 bases, with 12 bases between the two germline ends. The CDR3 is 13 amino acids. CDR1 is DFQATT, CDR2 SNEGSKA, per germline (reference sequence).

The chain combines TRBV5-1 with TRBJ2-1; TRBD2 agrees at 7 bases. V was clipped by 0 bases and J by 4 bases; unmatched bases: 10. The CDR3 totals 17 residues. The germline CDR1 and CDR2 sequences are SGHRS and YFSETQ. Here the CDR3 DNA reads TGCGCCAGCAGCTTGGCTCCAGCGGGAAAAAATTACAATGAGCAGTTCTTC. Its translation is CASSLAPAGKNYNEQFF.

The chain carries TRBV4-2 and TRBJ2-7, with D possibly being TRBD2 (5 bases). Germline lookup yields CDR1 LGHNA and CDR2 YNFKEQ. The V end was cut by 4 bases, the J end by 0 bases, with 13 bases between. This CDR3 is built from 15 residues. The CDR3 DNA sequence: TGTGCCAGCAGCCGAGGCTCGGGGATCTCCTACGAGCAGTACTTC. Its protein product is CASSRGSGISYEQYF.

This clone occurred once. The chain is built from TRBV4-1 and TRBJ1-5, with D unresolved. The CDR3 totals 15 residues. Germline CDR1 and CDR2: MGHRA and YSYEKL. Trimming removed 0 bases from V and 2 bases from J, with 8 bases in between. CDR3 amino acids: CASSQEPQGNQPQHF. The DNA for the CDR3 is TGCGCCAGCAGCCAAGAACCTCAGGGCAATCAGCCCCAGCATTTT.

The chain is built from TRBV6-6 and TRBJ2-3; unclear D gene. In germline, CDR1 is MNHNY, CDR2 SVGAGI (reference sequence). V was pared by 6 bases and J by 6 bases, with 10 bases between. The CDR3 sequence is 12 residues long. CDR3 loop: CASSKTADTQYF. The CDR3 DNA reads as TGTGCCAGCAGCAAGACCGCGGATACGCAGTATTTT.

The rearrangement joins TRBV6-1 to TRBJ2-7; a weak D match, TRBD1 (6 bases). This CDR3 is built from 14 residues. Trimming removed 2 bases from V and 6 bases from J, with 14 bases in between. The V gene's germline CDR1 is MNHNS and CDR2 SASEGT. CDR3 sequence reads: CASSEQGGGGEQYF. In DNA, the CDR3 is TGTGCCAGCAGTGAACAAGGGGGTGGCGGCGAGCAGTACTTC.

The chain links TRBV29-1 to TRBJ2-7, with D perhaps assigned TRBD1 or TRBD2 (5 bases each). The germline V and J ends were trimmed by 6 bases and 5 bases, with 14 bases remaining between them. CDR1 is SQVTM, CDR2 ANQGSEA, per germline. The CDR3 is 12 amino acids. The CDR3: CSVSRVGDEQYF. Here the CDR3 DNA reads TGCAGCGTCTCACGGGTGGGGGACGAGCAGTACTTC.

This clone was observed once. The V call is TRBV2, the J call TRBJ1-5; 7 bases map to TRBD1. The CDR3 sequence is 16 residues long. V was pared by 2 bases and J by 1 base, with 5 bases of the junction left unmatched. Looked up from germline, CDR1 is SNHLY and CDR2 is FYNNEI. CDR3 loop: CASSEKTGTSNQPQHF. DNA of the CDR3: TGTGCCAGCAGTGAAAAGACAGGGACCAGCAATCAGCCCCAGCATTTT.

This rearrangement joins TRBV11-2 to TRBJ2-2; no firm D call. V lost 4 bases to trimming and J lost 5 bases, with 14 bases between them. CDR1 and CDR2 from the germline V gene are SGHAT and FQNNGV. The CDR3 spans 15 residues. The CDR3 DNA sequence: TGTGCCAGCAGCTATGGGGTATCTGGGACCGGGGAGCTGTTTTTT. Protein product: CASSYGVSGTGELFF.

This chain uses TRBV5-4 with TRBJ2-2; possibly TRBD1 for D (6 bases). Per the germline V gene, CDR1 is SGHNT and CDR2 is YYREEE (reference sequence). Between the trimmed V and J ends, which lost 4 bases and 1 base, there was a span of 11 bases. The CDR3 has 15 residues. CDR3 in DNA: TGTGCCAGCAGCCCAGGGGCGTTGAACACCGGGGAGCTGTTTTTT. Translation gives CASSPGALNTGELFF.

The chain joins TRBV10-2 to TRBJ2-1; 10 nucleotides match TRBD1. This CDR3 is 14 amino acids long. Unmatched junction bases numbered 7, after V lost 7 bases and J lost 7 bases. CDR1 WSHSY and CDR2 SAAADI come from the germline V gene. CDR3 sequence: CASTPGQGRNEQFF. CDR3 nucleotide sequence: TGCGCCAGCACCCCGGGACAGGGGCGTAATGAGCAGTTCTTC.